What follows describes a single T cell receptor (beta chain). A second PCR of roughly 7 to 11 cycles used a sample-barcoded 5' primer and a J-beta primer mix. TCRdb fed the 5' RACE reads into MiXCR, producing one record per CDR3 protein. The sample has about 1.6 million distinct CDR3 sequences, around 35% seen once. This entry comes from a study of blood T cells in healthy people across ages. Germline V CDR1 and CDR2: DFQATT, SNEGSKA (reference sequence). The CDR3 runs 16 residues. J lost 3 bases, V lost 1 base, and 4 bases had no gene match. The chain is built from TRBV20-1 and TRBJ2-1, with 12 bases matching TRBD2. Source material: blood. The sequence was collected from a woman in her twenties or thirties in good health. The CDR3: CSARGTSGGHYNEQFF. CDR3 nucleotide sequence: TGCAGTGCTAGAGGTACTAGCGGGGGGCACTACAATGAGCAGTTCTTC.